Listed below are T cell receptor beta chains from one sample, sequenced in a study of T cell repertoires in cytomegalovirus infection. One entry per CDR3 protein, called by TCRdb with MiXCR from the reads. The sample contains some 700,000 distinct CDR3 sequences, less than 40% of which appear only once. Sequencing was carried out using PBMCs. These receptors came from a human donor in good health (CMV status not recorded). Some clones in this sample may be carry-over from other donors' samples. Each CDR3 is given with its conserved first and last residue. The D gene is left open where the match is weak. Some rows mark clone size as missing; the rest say once, few, many or name a class of expanded clone.

J: TRBJ1-5
size: few
D: NA
V: TRBV6-5
CDR3: CASSTFDGNQPQHF
DNA: TGTGCCAGCAGTACATTCGACGGTAATCAGCCCCAGCATTTT

J: TRBJ2-7
size: few
D: NA
V: TRBV6-1
CDR3: CASSGDFLYEQYF
DNA: TGTGCCAGCAGTGGGGACTTTCTGTACGAGCAGTACTTC

J: TRBJ1-1
size: NA
D: TRBD1
V: TRBV10-3
CDR3: CAIRGDRGMNTEAFF
DNA: TGTGCCATCAGGGGGGACAGGGGCATGAACACTGAAGCTTTCTTT

J: TRBJ1-5
size: NA
D: TRBD1
V: TRBV4-1
CDR3: CASSHQTGGAGQPQHF
DNA: TGCGCCAGCAGCCACCAGACAGGGGGCGCAGGGCAGCCCCAGCATTTT

J: TRBJ2-1
size: NA
D: TRBD1
V: TRBV19
CDR3: CASSATGGTYNEQFF
DNA: TGTGCCAGTAGTGCGACAGGGGGTACCTACAATGAGCAGTTCTTC

J: TRBJ1-5
size: NA
D: NA
V: TRBV7-8
CDR3: CASRLTMLGCRRQPQHF
DNA: TGTGCCAGCAGATTAACTATGCTTGGGTGTAGGAGGCAGCCCCAGCATTTT

J: TRBJ2-1
size: once
D: NA
V: TRBV3-1
CDR3: CASSQDLETEYNEQFF
DNA: TGTGCCAGCAGCCAAGATCTCGAGACGGAATACAATGAGCAGTTCTTC

J: TRBJ1-4
size: NA
D: TRBD1
V: TRBV5-1
CDR3: CASSRQGGLTTNEKLFF
DNA: TGCGCCAGCAGCCGTCAGGGGGGATTGACGACTAATGAAAAACTGTTTTTT

J: TRBJ2-7
size: NA
D: TRBD2
V: TRBV5-1
CDR3: CASSPIGLAGGPYEQYF
DNA: TGCGCCAGCAGCCCGATCGGACTAGCGGGAGGGCCCTACGAGCAGTACTTC

J: TRBJ2-3
size: NA
D: TRBD1
V: TRBV24-1
CDR3: CATSEVDRPGATQYF
DNA: TGTGCCACCAGTGAGGTGGACAGGCCCGGAGCTACGCAGTATTTT

J: TRBJ2-2
size: NA
D: NA
V: TRBV7-6
CDR3: CASSPTRGFTGELFF
DNA: TGTGCCAGCAGCCCCACCCGTGGGTTCACCGGGGAGCTGTTTTTT

J: TRBJ2-3
size: NA
D: NA
V: TRBV20-1
CDR3: CSASIASLVSGTQYF
DNA: TGCAGTGCTAGTATCGCTAGTTTGGTTTCAGGTACGCAGTATTTT

J: TRBJ2-1
size: many
D: TRBD2
V: TRBV7-2
CDR3: CASSLDGTNNEQFF
DNA: TGTGCCAGCAGCTTAGATGGGACTAACAATGAGCAGTTCTTC

J: TRBJ1-1
size: NA
D: TRBD1
V: TRBV29-1
CDR3: CSVGTGDLGTEAFF
DNA: TGCAGCGTGGGGACAGGGGACTTGGGCACTGAAGCTTTCTTT

J: TRBJ2-1
size: NA
D: NA
V: TRBV7-6
CDR3: CASSLGGVRPPDEQFF
DNA: TGTGCCAGCAGCTTAGGGGGGGTGAGACCCCCGGATGAGCAGTTCTTC

J: TRBJ2-7
size: few
D: NA
V: TRBV6-2/TRBV6-3
CDR3: CASSTSSPFEQYF
DNA: TGTGCCAGCAGTACCTCATCCCCTTTCGAGCAGTACTTC

J: TRBJ1-6
size: many
D: TRBD1
V: TRBV10-3
CDR3: CAISEKTAGGNSPLHF
DNA: TGTGCCATCAGTGAGAAGACGGCAGGGGGGAATTCACCCCTCCACTTT

J: TRBJ1-6
size: NA
D: NA
V: TRBV12-3/TRBV12-4
CDR3: CASSPRMGGRVTDSPLHF
DNA: TGTGCCAGCAGTCCTCGGATGGGGGGGAGAGTGACGGATTCACCCCTCCACTTT

J: TRBJ2-7
size: NA
D: NA
V: TRBV5-5
CDR3: CASSPQAPLTYEQYF
DNA: TGTGCCAGCAGCCCACAGGCCCCTTTAACCTACGAGCAGTACTTC

J: TRBJ2-3
size: NA
D: TRBD2
V: TRBV19
CDR3: CASRSGRADTQYF
DNA: TGTGCCAGTAGAAGCGGGAGGGCAGATACGCAGTATTTT

J: TRBJ1-1
size: NA
D: NA
V: TRBV5-1
CDR3: CASSTGVSMNTEAFF
DNA: TGCGCCAGCAGCACCGGTGTTTCTATGAACACTGAAGCTTTCTTT

J: TRBJ2-5
size: few
D: TRBD1
V: TRBV7-9
CDR3: CASSQGLADRAETQYF
DNA: TGTGCCAGCAGCCAAGGCCTCGCGGACAGGGCAGAGACCCAGTACTTC

J: TRBJ2-7
size: once
D: NA
V: TRBV20-1
CDR3: CSARKEAGRAHHEQYF
DNA: TGCAGTGCTAGGAAGGAGGCGGGCAGGGCGCACCACGAGCAGTACTTC

J: TRBJ2-1
size: NA
D: TRBD1
V: TRBV7-2
CDR3: CASSFGTGKYNEQFF
DNA: TGTGCCAGCAGCTTCGGGACAGGGAAGTACAATGAGCAGTTCTTC

J: TRBJ2-5
size: NA
D: TRBD1
V: TRBV19
CDR3: CASMRTGGAETQYF
DNA: TGTGCCAGTATGAGGACAGGGGGCGCTGAGACCCAGTACTTC

J: TRBJ1-6
size: NA
D: NA
V: TRBV12-3/TRBV12-4
CDR3: CASSLTPPSLHF
DNA: TGTGCCAGCAGTTTGACCCCCCCGTCCCTCCACTTT

J: TRBJ1-1
size: NA
D: NA
V: TRBV11-2
CDR3: CASSPGMVRMNTEAFF
DNA: TGTGCCAGCAGCCCCGGTATGGTCCGGATGAACACTGAAGCTTTCTTT

J: TRBJ2-3
size: NA
D: TRBD1
V: TRBV12-3/TRBV12-4
CDR3: CASSFGDRGRDTQYF
DNA: TGTGCCAGCAGTTTTGGGGACAGGGGGCGAGATACGCAGTATTTT

J: TRBJ2-7
size: NA
D: TRBD1
V: TRBV19
CDR3: CASSIGGTANYEQYF
DNA: TGTGCCAGTAGTATAGGGGGGACAGCCAACTACGAGCAGTACTTC

J: TRBJ1-2
size: NA
D: NA
V: TRBV6-2/TRBV6-3
CDR3: CASSSGGHYYGYTF
DNA: TGTGCCAGCAGTTCCGGGGGACACTACTATGGCTACACCTTC

J: TRBJ1-1
size: NA
D: NA
V: TRBV29-1
CDR3: CSVVAHMNTEAFF
DNA: TGCAGCGTTGTTGCACACATGAACACTGAAGCTTTCTTT

J: TRBJ2-1
size: once
D: NA
V: TRBV15
CDR3: CATSIPTESSYNEQFF
DNA: TGTGCCACCAGTATACCGACGGAAAGCTCCTACAATGAGCAGTTCTTC

J: TRBJ1-3
size: few
D: NA
V: TRBV28
CDR3: CASSFRGTSSGNTIYF
DNA: TGTGCCAGCAGTTTCAGGGGCACTAGCTCTGGAAACACCATATATTTT

J: TRBJ1-2
size: NA
D: NA
V: TRBV7-2
CDR3: CASSSPGIANYGYNF
DNA: TGTGCCAGCAGCTCGCCGGGCATTGCTAACTATGGCTACAACTTC

J: TRBJ2-7
size: NA
D: NA
V: TRBV6-6
CDR3: CASSYSPGGSDYEQYF
DNA: TGTGCCAGCAGTTACTCTCCAGGGGGGTCTGACTACGAGCAGTACTTC

J: TRBJ2-7
size: NA
D: TRBD2
V: TRBV12-3/TRBV12-4
CDR3: CASRISSAGKPYEQYF
DNA: TGTGCCAGCAGGATATCTTCAGCGGGAAAACCCTACGAGCAGTACTTC

J: TRBJ1-6
size: NA
D: NA
V: TRBV27
CDR3: CASSEYSLSPLHF
DNA: TGTGCCAGCAGTGAATACAGTCTTTCACCCCTCCACTTT

J: TRBJ1-1
size: many
D: NA
V: TRBV6-5
CDR3: CASSYSRENTEAFF
DNA: TGTGCCAGCAGTTACTCGAGGGAGAACACTGAAGCTTTCTTT

J: TRBJ2-1
size: many
D: NA
V: TRBV7-2
CDR3: CASSFYNEQFF
DNA: TGTGCCAGCAGCTTTTACAATGAGCAGTTCTTC

J: TRBJ2-1
size: few
D: TRBD2
V: TRBV5-1
CDR3: CASSQGVGTSVNNEQFF
DNA: TGCGCCAGCAGCCAGGGTGTCGGGACTAGCGTGAACAATGAGCAGTTCTTC

J: TRBJ2-1
size: NA
D: NA
V: TRBV7-2
CDR3: CASSPIGPWGNEQFF
DNA: TGTGCCAGCAGCCCCATAGGACCCTGGGGGAATGAGCAGTTCTTC

J: TRBJ1-1
size: many
D: NA
V: TRBV7-8
CDR3: CASSPGLPNTEAFF
DNA: TGTGCCAGCAGCCCGGGACTCCCCAACACTGAAGCTTTCTTT

J: TRBJ1-1
size: few
D: NA
V: TRBV6-6
CDR3: CASSYTSLNTEAFF
DNA: TGTGCCAGCAGTTACACTAGCCTGAACACTGAAGCTTTCTTT

J: TRBJ1-2
size: few
D: TRBD1
V: TRBV10-3
CDR3: CAIRKQGEDYGYTF
DNA: TGTGCCATCAGGAAACAGGGGGAAGACTATGGCTACACCTTC